This T cell receptor beta chain was retrieved from a study of cytomegalovirus exposure and HLA in healthy donors. V dropped 3 bases and J dropped 1; count of bases not matched to a gene: 9. This CDR3 region has 17 residues. Germline values: CDR1 LNHDA, CDR2 SQIVND (reference sequence). Study-level findings and limits: Listed as cytomegalovirus-associated were 150 or so TCR beta chains. Sequencing probably produced one cluster of sequence variants that were highly shared. An analysis was carried out at a later point. It showed that HLA-associated TCR beta chains were more clonally expanded than equally common non-associated chains.

On this clone: Its cognate antigen is unknown.

Primers included in the PCR were 60 Vbeta and 13 Jbeta primers. Assay used: immunoSEQ multiplex PCR; TCRdb lists only in-frame clones, some missing. The sample lists about 140,000 clones, approximately 77% occurring once. Material: PBMCs. This clonotype was obtained from a young man in good health and CMV-seronegative. This chain connects TRBV19 to TRBJ1-1, with TRBD1 identical over 9 bases. The CDR3 loop reads CASSIIPGQGTNTEAFF. The CDR3 DNA is TGTGCCAGTAGTATCATCCCGGGACAGGGTACGAACACTGAAGCTTTCTTT.